The next 28 T cell receptor beta chains were all read from a single sample in a study of blood T cell repertoires in COVID-19. Sequencing was performed with immunoSEQ multiplex PCR; in TCRdb, only in-frame clones are kept and a portion is missing. The sample has around 500,000 clones, 75% to 90% seen once; the top ten hold approximately 8.3%. Sequencing was performed on PBMCs or T cells enriched from blood (not recorded which). The receptors stem from a woman in her fifties or sixties who had recovered from COVID-19.

V is TRBV27 and J is TRBJ1-5, with 7 bases identical to TRBD1. J gave up 7 bases and V 2 bases, and 5 bases lay outside the gene matches. From germline, CDR1 is MNHEY and CDR2 SMNVEV (reference sequence). CDR3 length: 14 residues. Here the CDR3 DNA reads TGTGCCAGCAGTTTACGGGCAGGGGGACAGCCCCAGCATTTT. This encodes CASSLRAGGQPQHF.

A few counts support this clone. J is TRBJ1-5 and V is TRBV28; 7 bases fit TRBD1. CDR3 size: 16 residues. V shed 8 bases and J 4 bases; nucleotides not matched to a gene: 14. Germline-derived CDR1 and CDR2 are MDHEN and SYDVKM. CDR3 region: CASRTSAGGFNQPQHF. CDR3 bases: TGTGCCAGCCGAACGTCGGCAGGGGGATTTAATCAGCCCCAGCATTTT.

V gene TRBV7-2 combines with J gene TRBJ2-2, with TRBD1 identical over 9 bases. From germline, CDR1 is SGHTA and CDR2 FQGNSA. The CDR3 runs 15 residues. The junction had 1 base not matched to a gene; V was cut back by 4 bases and J by 1 base. This CDR3 is CASSWDRVNTGELFF. The CDR3, as DNA: TGTGCCAGCAGCTGGGACAGGGTGAACACCGGGGAGCTGTTTTTT.

The chain carries TRBV6-5 and TRBJ1-1; D possibly corresponds to TRBD1 (6 bases). Germline CDR1 is MNHEY and CDR2 is SVGAGI. Trimming cost V 5 bases and J 5 bases, with 12 bases left between them. The length of the CDR3 is 13 residues. CDR3 protein: CASSQGLGTEAFF. The CDR3 nucleotides are TGTGCCAGCAGTCAGGGGCTTGGGACTGAAGCTTTCTTT.

This clone was observed once. The genes are TRBV5-6 and TRBJ2-1; 7 nucleotides line up with TRBD2. In germline, CDR1 is SGHDT, CDR2 YYEEEE. The V segment lost 3 bases and the J segment 4 bases; nucleotides outside the gene matches: 7. CDR3 size: 15 residues. DNA of the CDR3: TGTGCCAGCAGCTCCCTGGAAGCGGGGTACAATGAGCAGTTCTTC. Its translation: CASSSLEAGYNEQFF.

The genes are TRBV28 and TRBJ1-4; D is unresolved. V was trimmed by 6 bases and J by 6 bases, leaving 14 bases between them. Germline V gene lookup returns CDR1 MDHEN and CDR2 SYDVKM. This CDR3 has 14 residues. The CDR3 bases are TGTGCCAGCAGGCCCGGAGAAGCGGATGAAAAACTGTTTTTT. Amino acids: CASRPGEADEKLFF. Supplemented by reference TRBV28 and TRBJ1-4, the full variable domain reads DVKVTQSSRYLVKRTGEKVFLECVQDMDHENMFWYRQDPGLGLRLIYFSYDVKMKEKGDIPEGYSVSREKKERFSLILESASTNQTSMYLCASRPGEADEKLFFGSGTQLSVL.

The chain links TRBV2 to TRBJ2-7, with 7 positions matching TRBD1. The CDR3 contains 13 residues. Germline V gene sequence: CDR1 SNHLY, CDR2 FYNNEI. J lost 4 bases, V lost 6 bases, and 6 bases had no gene match. In nucleotides, the CDR3 is TGTGCCAGCAGAGTTACAGGGGAATACGAGCAGTACTTC. Translation gives CASRVTGEYEQYF.

The CDR3 bases are TGTGCCAGCAGCTTAGCCGGGACAACTTACAATGAGCAGTTCTTC. It encodes CASSLAGTTYNEQFF. The chain has TRBV7-8 and TRBJ2-1; maybe TRBD1 (6 bases). Trimming removed 0 bases at V and 4 bases at J, with 10 bases between. Germline V lookup: CDR1 SGHVS, CDR2 FQNEAQ. This CDR3 is built from 15 residues. Using reference TRBV7-8 and TRBJ2-1 for the parts outside the CDR3, the full variable domain is GAGVSQSPRYKVAKRGQDVALRCDPISGHVSLFWYQQALGQGPEFLTYFQNEAQLDKSGLPSDRFFAERPEGSVSTLKIQRTQQEDSAVYLCASSLAGTTYNEQFFGPGTRLTVL.

DNA of the CDR3: TGTGCTAGTGGTTTGGTACGGGGGGAAGGCTATGGCTACACCTTC. Translation gives CASGLVRGEGYGYTF. The rearrangement joins TRBV12-5 to TRBJ1-2; tentative D call: TRBD1 (5 bases). This CDR3 is 15 amino acids long. The germline gives CDR1 LGHNT, CDR2 FRNRAP. The V end was cut by 0 bases, the J end by 4 bases, with 12 bases between.

This rearrangement joins TRBV6-5 to TRBJ1-2; no definite D call. The CDR3 consists of 14 residues. The germline gives CDR1 MNHEY, CDR2 SVGAGI. V gave up 6 bases and J gave up 8 bases, with 19 bases separating them. The CDR3 DNA reads as TGTGCCAGCAGCTCCGACACCTCCCGGCAGGGCTACACCTTC. Translation gives CASSSDTSRQGYTF.

This chain joins TRBV7-2 and TRBJ2-7; 8 nucleotides agree with TRBD1. The CDR3 sequence is 13 residues long. Trimming removed 3 bases from V and 5 bases from J; junction bases left unmatched: 3. Germline assignment: CDR1 SGHTA and CDR2 FQGNSA. The CDR3 loop reads CASSFTGGNEQYF. The CDR3 coding sequence is TGTGCCAGCAGCTTCACAGGGGGTAACGAGCAGTACTTC.

The V call is TRBV6-5, the J call TRBJ1-5; the match to TRBD1 covers 11 bases. V shed 4 bases, J shed 8 bases, and the junction held 10 bases outside the gene matches. The CDR3 runs to 16 residues. Per the germline V gene, CDR1 is MNHEY and CDR2 is SVGAGI. This chain's CDR3 is CASSSTGQGAIEPQHF. The CDR3 region has the DNA TGTGCCAGCAGTTCCACAGGACAGGGGGCTATTGAGCCCCAGCATTTT.

V gene TRBV11-3 combines with J gene TRBJ1-2; 11 nucleotides agree with TRBD1. This CDR3 contains 15 residues. The germline CDR1 and CDR2 sequences are SGHNT and YENEEA. The V segment lost 1 base and the J segment 4 bases; nucleotides outside the gene matches: 2. The CDR3 coding sequence is TGTGCCAGCAGCTTAGGGACAGGGGGCTTCTATGGCTACACCTTC. It codes for CASSLGTGGFYGYTF. Looking up the rest from reference TRBV11-3 and TRBJ1-2 gives the full variable domain: EAGVVQSPRYKIIEKKQPVAFWCNPISGHNTLYWYLQNLGQGPELLIRYENEEAVDDSQLPKDRFSAERLKGVDSTLKIQPAELGDSAVYLCASSLGTGGFYGYTFGSGTRLTVV.

The chain joins TRBV10-3 to TRBJ1-6, with a weak D call TRBD1 (5 bases). This CDR3 has 14 amino acids. The germline V gene has CDR1 ENHRY and CDR2 SYGVKD. V lost 4 bases, J lost 5 bases, and 9 bases lay in between. CDR3 nucleotide sequence: TGTGCCATCAGTGCCTGGGGCAATAATTCACCCCTCCACTTT. Encoded protein: CAISAWGNNSPLHF.

The V call is TRBV5-5, the J call TRBJ2-1; TRBD2 agrees at 9 bases. The V segment lost 0 bases and the J segment 6 bases; nucleotides outside the gene matches: 13. From germline, CDR1 is SGHKS and CDR2 YYEKEE (reference sequence). The CDR3 extends over 18 amino acids. The CDR3 region has the DNA TGTGCCAGCAGCTTGGCCGCTAGCGGGGCTTTAATCCCCAATGAGCAGTTCTTC. Translating gives CASSLAASGALIPNEQFF.

This sequence joins TRBV28 and TRBJ1-1, with D unresolved. The germline V and J ends were trimmed by 3 bases and 0 bases, with 8 bases remaining between them. The CDR3 is 14 amino acids. Germline V lookup: CDR1 MDHEN, CDR2 SYDVKM. Here the CDR3 reads CASSLTHMNTEAFF. The CDR3, as DNA: TGTGCCAGCAGTTTGACTCACATGAACACTGAAGCTTTCTTT.

V is TRBV6-5 and J is TRBJ1-2; D unclear. Trimming removed 1 base from V and 0 bases from J, with 9 bases in between. Germline CDR1 and CDR2: MNHEY and SVGAGI. The CDR3 has 15 residues. The CDR3 sequence is CASSYLPLTNYGYTF. CDR3 DNA sequence: TGTGCCAGCAGTTACTTACCCCTAACTAACTATGGCTACACCTTC.

CDR3 protein: CASSLNREYGYTF. In DNA, the CDR3 is TGTGCCAGCAGTTTAAACAGAGAGTATGGCTACACCTTC. The chain has TRBV2 and TRBJ1-2; D is unresolved. Germline-derived CDR1 and CDR2 are SNHLY and FYNNEI. V was trimmed by 5 bases and J by 5 bases, leaving 12 bases between them. The CDR3 has 13 amino acids.

The chain joins TRBV7-6 to TRBJ2-3; 12 bases match TRBD2. Germline assignment: CDR1 SGHVS and CDR2 FNYEAQ. This CDR3 has 17 amino acids. The V segment lost 5 bases and the J segment 2 bases; nucleotides outside the gene matches: 8. In nucleotides, the CDR3 is TGTGCCAGCAGCATGGGACTAGCGGGTGACCCCACAGATACGCAGTATTTT. Amino acid sequence: CASSMGLAGDPTDTQYF.

The chain is built from TRBV2 and TRBJ2-1; weak D call: TRBD1 (5 bases). Germline V gene sequence: CDR1 SNHLY, CDR2 FYNNEI. The CDR3 is 14 amino acids. Trimming cost V 5 bases and J 8 bases, with 16 bases left between them. Written as DNA, the CDR3 is TGTGCCAGCAGTTTTCGACAGCGTCGGGATGAGCAGTTCTTC. It specifies CASSFRQRRDEQFF. Full variable domain (rest looked up from reference TRBV2 and TRBJ2-1): EPEVTQTPSHQVTQMGQEVILRCVPISNHLYFYWYRQILGQKVEFLVSFYNNEISEKSEIFDDQFSVERPDGSNFTLKIRSTKLEDSAMYFCASSFRQRRDEQFFGPGTRLTVL.

The chain employs TRBV24-1 and TRBJ2-1, with 9 bases matching TRBD1. The CDR3 loop spans 16 amino acids. V was clipped by 0 bases and J by 8 bases; unmatched bases: 7. Germline CDR1 KGHDR, CDR2 SFDVKD. The DNA of the CDR3 is TGTGCCACCAGTGATTTGGGGGTGGACAGGGGTGATGAGCAGTTCTTC. It codes for CATSDLGVDRGDEQFF.

The V and J genes are TRBV4-2 and TRBJ1-1; no reliable D call. CDR1 and CDR2 from the germline V gene are LGHNA and YNFKEQ. V was clipped by 5 bases and J by 0 bases, with 16 bases between them. CDR3 length: 16 amino acids. CDR3 in DNA: TGTGCCAGCAGCTTCGGCGGCGGGCCCATGAACACTGAAGCTTTCTTT. It codes for CASSFGGGPMNTEAFF.

The genes are TRBV2 and TRBJ2-7, with D possibly matching TRBD1 (5 bases). The ends were cut back, 4 bases at V and 1 base at J, with 14 bases in the middle. Germline values: CDR1 SNHLY, CDR2 FYNNEI. The CDR3 spans 15 residues. In DNA, the CDR3 is TGTGCCAGCAGTGGGAATTTAGGGGTTTCCTACGAGCAGTACTTC. Protein product: CASSGNLGVSYEQYF.

This chain connects TRBV2 to TRBJ1-4; D is perhaps TRBD1 (6 bases). CDR1 SNHLY and CDR2 FYNNEI come from the germline V gene. The CDR3 spans 14 residues. V lost 10 bases to trimming and J lost 7 bases, with 19 bases between them. CDR3 in DNA: TGTGCCACATTCCCCGGGACAAAGGGTGAAAAACTGTTTTTT. Translating gives CATFPGTKGEKLFF.

V usage is TRBV5-1 and J usage is TRBJ2-5; 11 nucleotides align to TRBD1. V gave up 2 bases and J gave up 4 bases; unmatched junction bases: 4. The V gene's germline CDR1 is SGHRS and CDR2 YFSETQ. This CDR3 region has 15 residues. CDR3 in amino acids: CASSFAGTGGETQYF. The CDR3 coding sequence is TGCGCCAGCAGCTTTGCCGGGACAGGGGGAGAGACCCAGTACTTC.

In this sample, this clone turned up a few times. The chain joins TRBV4-1 to TRBJ2-7, with TRBD1 matching over 9 bases. In germline, CDR1 is MGHRA, CDR2 YSYEKL. Trimming took 2 bases from V and 0 from J; bases not matched to a gene: 2. The CDR3 consists of 15 residues. CDR3 in amino acids: CASSQPGQGSYEQYF. As DNA, the CDR3 is TGCGCCAGCAGCCAACCGGGACAGGGCTCCTACGAGCAGTACTTC.

In its sample, this clone was seen once. The chain links TRBV12-3 or TRBV12-4 to TRBJ1-1; 7 bases match TRBD1. V shed 3 bases, J shed 12 bases, and the junction held 10 bases outside the gene matches. This CDR3 has 13 residues. The CDR3 coding sequence is TGTGCCAGCAGTTTTGATGACAGGGTAGTAACTTTCTTT. Protein: CASSFDDRVVTFF.

The chain uses TRBV18 and TRBJ1-2; 8 bases match TRBD1. The V gene's germline CDR1 is KGHSH and CDR2 LQKENI. The length of the CDR3 is 16 residues. Trimming cost V 6 bases and J 3 bases; bases outside gene matches: 12. CDR3 bases: TGTGCCAGCTCCACGGGACAGGAGAGATCCCACTATGGCTACACCTTC. Its protein is CASSTGQERSHYGYTF.